The 28 T cell receptor beta chains reported below all come from one sample, sequenced in a study of T cell repertoires in cytomegalovirus infection. TCRdb processed the reads anew with MiXCR; each CDR3 protein has one entry. The repertoire holds fewer than 200,000 distinct CDR3 sequences, with roughly 19% as singletons. Sequencing was done on a sample of PBMCs. Receptors were obtained from a human donor in good health (CMV status not recorded). Some clones in this sample may be carry-over from other donors' samples.

The CDR3 nucleotides are TGCAGTGCTAGGGTCCGGGACAGGATTCTCCTCGAGCAGTACTTC. Its translation is CSARVRDRILLEQYF. The chain carries TRBV20-1 and TRBJ2-7, with TRBD1 matching over 8 bases. Germline V CDR1 and CDR2: DFQATT, SNEGSKA (reference sequence). The CDR3 loop spans 15 amino acids. With 3 bases clipped from V and 6 bases from J, the junction kept 13 bases outside the gene matches.

This clonotype was seen more than once but under ten times. The chain is built from TRBV3-1 and TRBJ2-1; perhaps TRBD1 as D (6 bases). Trimming left V 4 bases short and J 12 bases short, with 16 bases between. The CDR3 is 13 residues long. Per germline, CDR1 LGHDT and CDR2 YNNKEL (reference sequence). CDR3 in DNA: TGTGCCAGCAGCCCGGACGACAGGACGGGGCAGTTCTTC. Translation: CASSPDDRTGQFF.

The chain carries TRBV19 and TRBJ1-2; 8 bases are shared with TRBD1. Germline CDR1 reads LNHDA; CDR2 reads SQIVND (reference sequence). There are 15 residues in the CDR3. Unmatched junction bases numbered 11, after V lost 7 bases and J lost 4 bases. The CDR3 DNA reads as TGTGCCAGTACCACTCAGGGGGCGCTGGGCTATGGCTACACCTTC. This encodes CASTTQGALGYGYTF.

This clonotype was seen more than once but under ten times. The chain employs TRBV27 and TRBJ1-2; a possible D gene is TRBD1 (5 bases). This CDR3 is 14 amino acids long. The V gene lost 3 bases and the J gene lost 8 bases, with 16 bases spanning the gap. Germline V gives CDR1 MNHEY, CDR2 SMNVEV (reference sequence). This CDR3 is CASSFTGQALGYTF. The CDR3, as DNA: TGTGCCAGCAGTTTCACAGGCCAGGCCCTGGGCTACACCTTC.

Here the CDR3 DNA reads TGCGCCAGCAGCTCCGGACAGGGCGTTCAAGAGACCCAGTACTTC. Translating gives CASSSGQGVQETQYF. V is TRBV5-1 and J is TRBJ2-5, with 8 bases matching TRBD1. The CDR3 totals 15 residues. Germline CDR1 and CDR2: SGHRS and YFSETQ. Unmatched junction bases numbered 6, after V lost 3 bases and J lost 2 bases.

This chain connects TRBV28 to TRBJ2-1; 9 bases align to TRBD1. The V segment lost 5 bases and the J segment 5 bases; nucleotides outside the gene matches: 7. CDR1 is MDHEN, CDR2 SYDVKM, per germline. The CDR3 has 15 amino acids. The CDR3 DNA follows: TGTGCCAGCAGTGAACCGGGACAGGGAGACAATGAGCAGTTCTTC. Its translation: CASSEPGQGDNEQFF.

This clonotype came up a few times. The CDR3 region has the DNA TGTGCCAGCAACCCTTCGGGGGAGGGAGGAGGGACCCAGTACTTC. It translates to CASNPSGEGGGTQYF. The chain joins TRBV28 to TRBJ2-5, with 7 bases that match TRBD2. CDR3 length equals 15 residues. Germline V gene sequence: CDR1 MDHEN, CDR2 SYDVKM. The V gene end was trimmed by 7 bases and the J gene end by 7 bases; junction bases not matched to a gene: 15.

J is TRBJ1-1 and V is TRBV5-1; tentative D call: TRBD1 (5 bases). V lost 0 bases and J 5 bases, leaving 11 bases between the germline ends. Germline V CDR1 and CDR2: SGHRS, YFSETQ. The CDR3 is made up of 14 amino acids. CDR3 bases: TGCGCCAGCAGCTTGGAGTGGGGGAGAACTGAAGCTTTCTTT. Residues: CASSLEWGRTEAFF. The full variable domain, in which reference TRBV5-1 and TRBJ1-1 provide the parts outside the CDR3, is KAGVTQTPRYLIKTRGQQVTLSCSPISGHRSVSWYQQTPGQGLQFLFEYFSETQRNKGNFPGRFSGRQFSNSRSEMNVSTLELGDSALYLCASSLEWGRTEAFFGQGTRLTVV.

The V gene is TRBV2, the J gene TRBJ2-3; no reliable D call. The ends were cut back, 6 bases at V and 0 bases at J, with 10 bases in the middle. From germline, CDR1 is SNHLY and CDR2 FYNNEI. This CDR3 is built from 14 residues. DNA of the CDR3: TGTGCCAGCAGGCTCCTGTTTAGCACAGATACGCAGTATTTT. It is translated as CASRLLFSTDTQYF. Together with reference TRBV2 and TRBJ2-3, the CDR3 gives the full variable domain: EPEVTQTPSHQVTQMGQEVILRCVPISNHLYFYWYRQILGQKVEFLVSFYNNEISEKSEIFDDQFSVERPDGSNFTLKIRSTKLEDSAMYFCASRLLFSTDTQYFGPGTRLTVL.

This chain links TRBV29-1 with TRBJ1-1; D ambiguous. Germline loops: CDR1 SQVTM, CDR2 ANQGSEA. This CDR3 is 13 amino acids long. The ends were cut back, 0 bases at V and 2 bases at J, with 7 bases in the middle. DNA for the CDR3: TGCAGCGTTGAAGAAGTCCTAAACACTGAAGCTTTCTTT. It codes for CSVEEVLNTEAFF.

J is TRBJ2-1 and V is TRBV11-3, with D hard to call. The CDR3 has 12 residues. Germline CDR1 and CDR2: SGHNT and YENEEA. Trimming stripped 1 base from V and 7 bases from J, with 5 bases between. The chain's CDR3 is CASSLVINEQFF. CDR3 DNA: TGTGCCAGCAGCTTAGTTATTAATGAGCAGTTCTTC.

In its sample, this clonotype was seen many times. The CDR3 protein is CASSAGRGTSGANTGELFF. The CDR3 DNA reads TGTGCCAGCAGCGCCGGCAGAGGGACTAGCGGTGCGAACACCGGGGAGCTGTTTTTT. The chain is built from TRBV11-2 and TRBJ2-2, with 11 positions matching TRBD2. The length of the CDR3 is 19 residues. The V and J ends lost 5 bases and 0 bases, in that order; junction bases with no gene match: 11. CDR1 is SGHAT and CDR2 is FQNNGV in the germline V gene. Together with reference TRBV11-2 and TRBJ2-2, the CDR3 gives the full variable domain: EAGVAQSPRYKIIEKRQSVAFWCNPISGHATLYWYQQILGQGPKLLIQFQNNGVVDDSQLPKDRFSAERLKGVDSTLKIQPAKLEDSAVYLCASSAGRGTSGANTGELFFGEGSRLTVL.

Many counts were recorded for this clonotype. J is TRBJ2-1 and V is TRBV7-8; 13 nucleotides match TRBD2. The CDR3 is made up of 16 amino acids. With 4 bases clipped from V and 5 bases from J, the junction kept 5 bases outside the gene matches. CDR1 is SGHVS and CDR2 is FQNEAQ in the germline V gene. This CDR3 is CASSSFGLAGDNEQFF. In nucleotides, the CDR3 is TGTGCCAGCAGCTCCTTCGGACTAGCGGGAGACAATGAGCAGTTCTTC.

This chain connects TRBV5-4 to TRBJ2-3, with unresolved D. This CDR3 has 15 amino acids. V lost 3 bases and J lost 0, with 11 bases in between. From germline, CDR1 is SGHNT and CDR2 YYREEE (reference sequence). In DNA form, the CDR3 reads TGTGCCAGCAGCTCTAGACGTTCTAGCACAGATACGCAGTATTTT. Residues: CASSSRRSSTDTQYF.

V is TRBV7-9 and J is TRBJ2-5; D tentatively fits TRBD1 or TRBD2 (5 bases each). The V and J ends lost 4 bases and 4 bases respectively, with 10 bases between them. The germline V gene encodes CDR1 SEHNR and CDR2 FQNEAQ (reference sequence). This CDR3 contains 13 residues. The CDR3 region is CASSSGTRETQYF. The DNA for the CDR3 is TGTGCCAGCAGCTCCGGGACGAGAGAGACCCAGTACTTC.

This clonotype was detected many times. This chain links TRBV28 with TRBJ2-5; 15 bases are a match to TRBD2. Per the germline V gene, CDR1 is MDHEN and CDR2 is SYDVKM. V lost 4 bases to trimming and J lost 2 bases; unmatched junction nucleotides: 8. CDR3 length equals 18 residues. The DNA of the CDR3 is TGTGCCAGCAGTTCTCCGGGACTAGCGGGAGGCCTTCAAGAGACCCAGTACTTC. This gives the protein CASSSPGLAGGLQETQYF.

This chain uses TRBV5-4 with TRBJ2-2, with D possibly being TRBD2 (6 bases). Germline V CDR1 and CDR2: SGHNT, YYREEE (reference sequence). V was pared by 1 base and J by 1 base, with 11 bases between. CDR3 length: 16 residues. This CDR3 is CASSLYGSGNTGELFF. DNA for the CDR3: TGTGCCAGCAGCTTGTATGGTAGCGGGAACACCGGGGAGCTGTTTTTT.

This clonotype was detected only a few times. The V call is TRBV9, the J call TRBJ1-2; 8 positions match TRBD1. The ends lost 6 bases at V and 0 bases at J; junction bases unmatched: 4. Germline V gene lookup returns CDR1 SGDLS and CDR2 YYNGEE. The CDR3 runs 14 residues. The CDR3 DNA reads TGTGCCAGCACCGGACAGGGAGCTAACTATGGCTACACCTTC. Translating gives CASTGQGANYGYTF.

The chain uses TRBV7-9 and TRBJ2-7; possible D gene TRBD2, 6 bases. V was cut by 5 bases and J by 2 bases, with 10 bases left in between. CDR3 length equals 13 residues. From germline, CDR1 is SEHNR and CDR2 FQNEAQ (reference sequence). CDR3 coding DNA: TGTGCCAGCAGCAAGTCGGGAGCCTACGAGCAGTACTTC. Translated: CASSKSGAYEQYF.

This chain uses TRBV11-3 with TRBJ2-1; either TRBD1 or TRBD2 may fit D (5 bases each). The CDR3 contains 16 residues. The V gene lost 0 bases and the J gene lost 0 bases, with 9 bases spanning the gap. Germline CDR1 SGHNT, CDR2 YENEEA. The DNA for the CDR3 is TGTGCCAGCAGCTTAGATTCGAGGGGCTCCTACAATGAGCAGTTCTTC. It is translated as CASSLDSRGSYNEQFF. Full variable domain (missing parts from reference TRBV11-3 and TRBJ2-1): EAGVVQSPRYKIIEKKQPVAFWCNPISGHNTLYWYLQNLGQGPELLIRYENEEAVDDSQLPKDRFSAERLKGVDSTLKIQPAELGDSAVYLCASSLDSRGSYNEQFFGPGTRLTVL.

The rearrangement joins TRBV20-1 to TRBJ2-1, with D possibly being TRBD2 (6 bases). The CDR3 runs 13 residues. Per germline, CDR1 DFQATT and CDR2 SNEGSKA (reference sequence). Between the trimmed V and J ends, which lost 3 bases and 6 bases, there was a span of 12 bases. DNA for the CDR3: TGCAGTGCTAGTAGGCTAGCGTCCAATGAGCAGTTCTTC. Its protein is CSASRLASNEQFF.

This clonotype appeared a few times. V and J are TRBV28 and TRBJ2-7; D possibly corresponds to TRBD1 (5 bases). Between the trimmed V and J ends, which lost 6 bases and 2 bases, there was a span of 14 bases. The V gene's germline CDR1 is MDHEN and CDR2 SYDVKM. The CDR3 has 14 amino acids. The CDR3 DNA reads as TGTGCCAGCAGGCCGTATGTAGGGGCCTACGAGCAGTACTTC. This gives the protein CASRPYVGAYEQYF.

About this clonotype itself: The junction departs from the called germline gene at one end, perhaps through a read error. The chain recombines TRBV4-2 with TRBJ2-7, with TRBD1 matching 8 bases. The CDR3 is 15 residues long. CDR1 LGHNA and CDR2 YNFKEQ come from the germline V gene. CDR3 coding DNA: TGTGTCAGCAGCCAGCAACGGACAGGGTCCTACGAGCAGTACTTC. This encodes CVSSQQRTGSYEQYF.

Remarks on this clonotype: A much larger clonotype is one base distant, so this may be a read error. The rearrangement uses TRBV7-2 and TRBJ2-7; the D gene is possibly TRBD2 (6 bases). V was shortened by 5 bases and J by 3 bases, with 17 bases between the two germline ends. Germline V gene sequence: CDR1 SGHTA, CDR2 FQGNSA. This CDR3 comprises 15 residues. CDR3 DNA sequence: TGTGCCAGCAGCCGGCGGGCTAGCGAGAGCTACGAGCAGTACTTC. This encodes CASSRRASESYEQYF.

This clonotype was observed a handful of times. The chain recombines TRBV6-2 or TRBV6-3 with TRBJ2-2; maybe TRBD2 (6 bases). V lost 1 base, J lost 5 bases, and 8 bases lay in between. Germline CDR1 is MNHEY and CDR2 is SVGEGT. The CDR3 is made up of 14 amino acids. CDR3 sequence: CASSYFGGTGELFF. DNA of the CDR3: TGTGCCAGCAGTTACTTCGGGGGTACCGGGGAGCTGTTTTTT.

The gene calls are TRBV20-1 and TRBJ2-7; TRBD2 aligns across 13 bases. CDR1 DFQATT and CDR2 SNEGSKA come from the germline V gene (reference sequence). This CDR3 is built from 17 residues. V lost 1 base, J lost 2 bases, and 8 bases stayed unmatched. The CDR3 bases are TGCAGTGCTAGAGGCGGAGGGGGACTAGCGGGGCCCTACGAGCAGTACTTC. The encoded protein is CSARGGGGLAGPYEQYF.

The gene calls are TRBV19 and TRBJ2-7; D call uncertain. The CDR3 contains 13 residues. Germline V gene sequence: CDR1 LNHDA, CDR2 SQIVND (reference sequence). Trimming stripped 9 bases from V and 2 bases from J, with 14 bases between. CDR3 loop: CASTPRPPYEQYF. The CDR3 DNA reads TGTGCCAGCACCCCCCGTCCTCCCTACGAGCAGTACTTC.

In this sample, this clonotype turned up many times. The rearrangement links TRBV7-8 to TRBJ2-7, with D maybe TRBD2 (6 bases). Looked up from germline, CDR1 is SGHVS and CDR2 is FQNEAQ. The ends were cut back, 0 bases at V and 4 bases at J, with 13 bases in the middle. The CDR3 contains 15 residues. The CDR3 loop reads CASSLAAGRGYEQYF. CDR3 bases: TGTGCCAGCAGCTTAGCGGCGGGACGTGGATACGAGCAGTACTTC.